Presented here are 23 T cell receptor beta chains from one specimen sequenced in a study of cytomegalovirus exposure and HLA in healthy donors. The study ran its PCR with 60 Vbeta and 13 Jbeta primers. Assay used: immunoSEQ multiplex PCR; TCRdb lists only in-frame clones, some missing. The table records 150,000 to 200,000 clones, approximately 71% of them present only once. Input material: PBMCs. These TCRs come from a man aged 50 to 60 in good health and CMV-seronegative.

The chain combines TRBV7-2 with TRBJ1-1; D gene ambiguous. This CDR3 region has 13 residues. Looked up from germline, CDR1 is SGHTA and CDR2 is FQGNSA. Trimming took 2 bases from V and 6 from J, leaving 10 bases between them. The CDR3 reads CASSLSQQAEAFF. CDR3 sequence (DNA): TGTGCCAGCAGCTTATCCCAGCAGGCTGAAGCTTTCTTT.

This clone occurred a few times. The chain employs TRBV6-5 and TRBJ1-4, with D maybe TRBD1 (5 bases). The CDR3 has 14 amino acids. V was cut by 7 bases and J by 8 bases, with 17 bases left in between. Germline-derived CDR1 and CDR2 are MNHEY and SVGAGI. The CDR3 sequence: CASTYRGGVEKLFF. CDR3 sequence (DNA): TGTGCCAGCACCTACCGGGGAGGGGTCGAAAAACTGTTTTTT.

The J gene is TRBJ1-2, the V gene TRBV9, with D tentatively TRBD1 (6 bases). CDR1 and CDR2 from the germline V gene are SGDLS and YYNGEE. CDR3 length: 12 amino acids. Trimming took 7 bases from V and 3 from J, leaving 10 bases between them. The CDR3 nucleotides read TGTGCCAGCCAGGGGCTATACTATGGCTACACCTTC. Its translation: CASQGLYYGYTF.

Only one count was recorded for this clone. J is TRBJ2-7 and V is TRBV7-3; D perhaps matches TRBD2 (7 bases). With 2 bases removed from V and 7 bases from J, the gap between germline ends came to 30 bases. This CDR3 spans 19 amino acids. CDR1 SGHTA and CDR2 FQGTGA come from the germline V gene. The CDR3 here is CASSLDIKSRGAPRGEQYF. The CDR3 DNA is TGTGCCAGCAGCTTAGACATAAAAAGCCGGGGGGCGCCCCGGGGGGAGCAGTACTTC.

In its sample, this clone was seen a few times. J is TRBJ1-4 and V is TRBV7-9; D perhaps matches TRBD1 (6 bases). Trimming took 5 bases from V and 0 from J, leaving 16 bases between them. The CDR3 contains 17 residues. Germline values: CDR1 SEHNR, CDR2 FQNEAQ (reference sequence). In nucleotides, the CDR3 is TGTGCCAGCAGCCTTTCCTGGACAGTTGCAACTAATGAAAAACTGTTTTTT. The encoded protein is CASSLSWTVATNEKLFF.

V is TRBV5-1 and J is TRBJ2-7, with a weak D call TRBD2 (6 bases). Germline V gene lookup returns CDR1 SGHRS and CDR2 YFSETQ. CDR3 size: 21 residues. Trimming stripped 1 base from V and 6 bases from J, with 35 bases between. The CDR3 region has the DNA TGCGCCAGCAGCTTGAATGTGGGGACTGACTTAGGCGGGGACCTCCTATCCGAGCAGTACTTC. Translating it yields CASSLNVGTDLGGDLLSEQYF.

V usage is TRBV10-1 and J usage is TRBJ1-2; D gene ambiguous. Looked up from germline, CDR1 is WNHNN and CDR2 is SYGVQD (reference sequence). This CDR3 is 13 amino acids long. Trimming removed 2 bases from V and 10 bases from J, with 14 bases in between. The CDR3 bases are TGCGCCAGCAGTGAGGGCAGGTGGGCCGACTACACCTTC. This gives the protein CASSEGRWADYTF.

This clone has just a few counts. The rearrangement joins TRBV27 to TRBJ1-2, with 7 bases lining up with TRBD1. V shed 3 bases and J 8 bases; nucleotides not matched to a gene: 6. There are 13 residues in the CDR3. CDR1 is MNHEY, CDR2 SMNVEV, per germline (reference sequence). The CDR3 DNA sequence: TGTGCCAGCAGTTTTCGGGACAGCCGGGGCTACACCTTC. Its protein is CASSFRDSRGYTF.

The V gene is TRBV5-8, the J gene TRBJ1-4, with D possibly TRBD1 on 5 matching bases. The CDR3 length is 16 residues. Trimming took 4 bases from V and 0 from J, leaving 13 bases between them. Germline assignment: CDR1 SGHTS and CDR2 YDEGEE. The CDR3 region is CASSLGSTATNEKLFF. The CDR3 DNA reads as TGTGCCAGCAGCCTTGGGTCGACAGCAACTAATGAAAAACTGTTTTTT.

The chain has TRBV5-8 and TRBJ2-7; TRBD1 matches at 8 bases. After removal of 0 bases from V and 3 bases from J, the junction contained 5 bases not matched to a gene. Germline CDR1 reads SGHTS; CDR2 reads YDEGEE. This CDR3 comprises 15 residues. The CDR3 reads CASSLGTGFRYEQYF. For the CDR3, the DNA is TGTGCCAGCAGCTTGGGGACAGGGTTTCGCTACGAGCAGTACTTC.

The gene calls are TRBV19 and TRBJ2-5, with D maybe TRBD2 (6 bases). The CDR3 is 15 amino acids. Germline values: CDR1 LNHDA, CDR2 SQIVND (reference sequence). The ends were cut back, 6 bases at V and 5 bases at J, with 19 bases in the middle. CDR3 DNA sequence: TGTGCCAGTAGCTCCAGCGAGGGAGGTTGGGAGACCCAGTACTTC. It translates to CASSSSEGGWETQYF.

The chain couples TRBV7-2 to TRBJ1-2; 8 bases fit TRBD1. Per the germline V gene, CDR1 is SGHTA and CDR2 is FQGNSA. The CDR3 has 15 amino acids. V shed 6 bases and J 0 bases; nucleotides not matched to a gene: 6. In nucleotides, the CDR3 is TGTGCCAGCAGTTTACAGGGGGGAGCTAACTATGGCTACACCTTC. Translation: CASSLQGGANYGYTF.

V gene TRBV4-3 combines with J gene TRBJ2-7, with TRBD2 matching 9 bases. Per the germline V gene, CDR1 is LGHNA and CDR2 is YSLEER. The CDR3 contains 16 residues. Germline trimming cut 0 bases from V and 1 base from J; bases unmatched to any gene: 4. CDR3 DNA sequence: TGCGCCAGCAGCCAAGAGACAGGACTAGCGTCCTACGAGCAGTACTTC. Its translation: CASSQETGLASYEQYF.

This chain uses TRBV5-1 with TRBJ1-2; TRBD1 matches at 10 bases. The CDR3 is made up of 18 amino acids. V lost 3 bases to trimming and J lost 5 bases; unmatched junction nucleotides: 16. Germline V CDR1 and CDR2: SGHRS, YFSETQ. The CDR3 reads CASSSGTGVASTLYGYTF. The CDR3 nucleotides are TGCGCCAGCAGCTCTGGGACAGGGGTCGCCTCGACCCTGTATGGCTACACCTTC.

This clone showed up just a few times. The J gene is TRBJ2-5, the V gene TRBV5-1, with 9 nucleotides matching TRBD2. There are 16 residues in the CDR3. The germline CDR1 and CDR2 sequences are SGHRS and YFSETQ. Trimming removed 2 bases from V and 4 bases from J; junction bases left unmatched: 9. CDR3 protein: CASSLGGGALGETQYF. DNA for the CDR3: TGCGCCAGCAGCTTAGGCGGGGGGGCCCTAGGAGAGACCCAGTACTTC. Supplemented by reference TRBV5-1 and TRBJ2-5, the full variable domain reads KAGVTQTPRYLIKTRGQQVTLSCSPISGHRSVSWYQQTPGQGLQFLFEYFSETQRNKGNFPGRFSGRQFSNSRSEMNVSTLELGDSALYLCASSLGGGALGETQYFGPGTRLLVL.

DNA for the CDR3: TGTGCCAGCAGCTTAGCCGGTCCTGACAGGGTTATGATGAGCGAGCAGTACTTC. It translates to CASSLAGPDRVMMSEQYF. J is TRBJ2-7 and V is TRBV7-8, with 7 bases matching TRBD1. CDR3 length equals 18 residues. CDR1 SGHVS and CDR2 FQNEAQ come from the germline V gene. The trim removed 0 bases at V and 6 bases at J, leaving 17 bases unmatched.

Turning to this clone: Its ends do not fully match the called genes, so a read error is possible. The CDR3 region has the DNA TGCGCCAGCAGCCAAGGGAGTCGCGGGGATTCTGGGGCCAACGTCTTGACTTTC. Its translation: CASSQGSRGDSGANVLTF. V and J are TRBV4-1 and TRBJ2-6, with D possibly TRBD2 on 6 matching bases. Germline CDR1 is MGHRA and CDR2 is YSYEKL. The CDR3 covers 18 residues.

The chain uses TRBV6-6 and TRBJ2-1, with D maybe TRBD1 (6 bases). Trimming took off 6 bases at V and 0 bases at J, with 9 bases between the two ends. Per the germline V gene, CDR1 is MNHNY and CDR2 is SVGAGI (reference sequence). The CDR3 is 14 residues long. CDR3 nucleotides: TGTGCCAGCAGGAAGGGGGTCTCCTACAATGAGCAGTTCTTC. Its protein product is CASRKGVSYNEQFF.

The V call is TRBV11-2, the J call TRBJ1-1; 10 positions agree with TRBD1. In germline, CDR1 is SGHAT, CDR2 FQNNGV. This CDR3 contains 15 residues. J lost 4 bases, V lost 5 bases, and 7 bases had no gene match. CDR3 residues: CASSPIDRGPTEAFF. The CDR3 DNA is TGTGCCAGCAGCCCAATTGACAGGGGGCCCACTGAAGCTTTCTTT.

The gene calls are TRBV5-1 and TRBJ1-4; possible D gene TRBD1, 5 bases. The V and J ends lost 2 bases and 0 bases respectively, with 11 bases between them. The CDR3 totals 16 residues. Germline values: CDR1 SGHRS, CDR2 YFSETQ. CDR3 nucleotides: TGCGCCAGCAGCTTAGTCGGGGGAACAACTAATGAAAAACTGTTTTTT. This codes for CASSLVGGTTNEKLFF.

This clone was observed a few times. The chain joins TRBV6-5 to TRBJ2-3; D ambiguous. Germline loops: CDR1 MNHEY, CDR2 SVGAGI. Trimming cost V 2 bases and J 2 bases, with 11 bases left between them. The CDR3 is 15 amino acids. This CDR3 reads CASSYDAEFTDTQYF. The DNA for the CDR3 is TGTGCCAGCAGTTACGATGCGGAATTCACAGATACGCAGTATTTT.

This chain links TRBV28 with TRBJ2-3; the D is unclear. V lost 7 bases and J 2 bases, leaving 16 bases between the germline ends. The CDR3 length is 15 residues. CDR1 and CDR2 from the germline V gene are MDHEN and SYDVKM. CDR3 loop: CASTGMAVLTDTQYF. The DNA of the CDR3 is TGTGCCAGCACCGGAATGGCGGTCCTCACAGATACGCAGTATTTT.

The V gene is TRBV25-1, the J gene TRBJ1-2; 7 bases are a match to TRBD1. Germline assignment: CDR1 MGHDK and CDR2 SYGVNS. V lost 4 bases to trimming and J lost 4 bases; unmatched junction nucleotides: 3. The CDR3 has 13 residues. Here the CDR3 DNA reads TGTGCCAGCAGTGGGACAGGCCTCTATGGCTACACCTTC. It specifies CASSGTGLYGYTF.